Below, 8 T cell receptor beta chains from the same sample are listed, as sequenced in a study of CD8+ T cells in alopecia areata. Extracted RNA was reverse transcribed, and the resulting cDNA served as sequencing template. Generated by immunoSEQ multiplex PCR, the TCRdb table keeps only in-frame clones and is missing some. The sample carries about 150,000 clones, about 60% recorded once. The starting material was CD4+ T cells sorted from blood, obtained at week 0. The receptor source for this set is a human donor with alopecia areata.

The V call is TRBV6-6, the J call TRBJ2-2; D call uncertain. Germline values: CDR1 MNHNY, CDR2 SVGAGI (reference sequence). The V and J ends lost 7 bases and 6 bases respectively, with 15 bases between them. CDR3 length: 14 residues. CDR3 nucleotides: TGTGCCAGCACCCCGAGAAGCTTTTCCGGGGAGCTGTTTTTT. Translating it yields CASTPRSFSGELFF.

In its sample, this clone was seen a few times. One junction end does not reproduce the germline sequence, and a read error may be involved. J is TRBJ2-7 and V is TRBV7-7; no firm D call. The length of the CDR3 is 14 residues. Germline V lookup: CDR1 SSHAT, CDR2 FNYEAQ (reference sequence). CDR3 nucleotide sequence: TGTGCTAGCAGCATCGGATGGGGTTACGACGAGCAGTACTTC. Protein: CASSIGWGYDEQYF.

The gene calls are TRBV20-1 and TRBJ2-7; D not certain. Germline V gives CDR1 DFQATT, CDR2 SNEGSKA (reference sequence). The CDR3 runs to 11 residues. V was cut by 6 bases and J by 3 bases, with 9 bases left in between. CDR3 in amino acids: CSAKNGYEQYF. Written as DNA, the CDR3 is TGCAGTGCCAAGAACGGCTACGAGCAGTACTTC.

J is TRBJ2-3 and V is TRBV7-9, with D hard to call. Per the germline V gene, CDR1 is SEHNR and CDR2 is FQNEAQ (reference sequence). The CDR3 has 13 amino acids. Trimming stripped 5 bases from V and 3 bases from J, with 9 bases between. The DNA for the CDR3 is TGTGCCAGCAGCCGGCTGGTGACAGATACGCAGTATTTT. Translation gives CASSRLVTDTQYF.

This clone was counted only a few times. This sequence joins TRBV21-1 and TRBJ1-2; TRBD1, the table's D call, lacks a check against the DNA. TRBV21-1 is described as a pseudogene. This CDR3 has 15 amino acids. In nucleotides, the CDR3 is TGTGCCAGCAGCAAAAGGCGGGACAGCCCTGAAGGCTACACCTTC. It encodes CASSKRRDSPEGYTF.

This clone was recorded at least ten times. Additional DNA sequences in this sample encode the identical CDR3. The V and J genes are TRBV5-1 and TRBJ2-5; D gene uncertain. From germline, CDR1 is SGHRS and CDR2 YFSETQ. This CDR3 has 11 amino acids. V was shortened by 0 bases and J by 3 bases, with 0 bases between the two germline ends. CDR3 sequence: CASSLEETQYF. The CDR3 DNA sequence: TGCGCCAGCAGCTTGGAAGAGACCCAGTACTTC.

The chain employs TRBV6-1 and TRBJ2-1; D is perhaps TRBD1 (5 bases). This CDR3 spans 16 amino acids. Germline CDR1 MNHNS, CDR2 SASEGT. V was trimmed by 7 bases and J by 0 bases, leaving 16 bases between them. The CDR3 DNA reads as TGTGCCAGCATTGCAGCTAGGGGCCTCTCCTACAATGAGCAGTTCTTC. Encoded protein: CASIAARGLSYNEQFF.

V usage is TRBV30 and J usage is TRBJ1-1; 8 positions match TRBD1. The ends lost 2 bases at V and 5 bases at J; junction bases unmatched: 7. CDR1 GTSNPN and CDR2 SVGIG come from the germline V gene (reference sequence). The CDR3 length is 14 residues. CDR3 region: CAWSHRGMRTEAFF. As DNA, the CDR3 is TGTGCCTGGAGTCACAGGGGGATGCGGACTGAAGCTTTCTTT.